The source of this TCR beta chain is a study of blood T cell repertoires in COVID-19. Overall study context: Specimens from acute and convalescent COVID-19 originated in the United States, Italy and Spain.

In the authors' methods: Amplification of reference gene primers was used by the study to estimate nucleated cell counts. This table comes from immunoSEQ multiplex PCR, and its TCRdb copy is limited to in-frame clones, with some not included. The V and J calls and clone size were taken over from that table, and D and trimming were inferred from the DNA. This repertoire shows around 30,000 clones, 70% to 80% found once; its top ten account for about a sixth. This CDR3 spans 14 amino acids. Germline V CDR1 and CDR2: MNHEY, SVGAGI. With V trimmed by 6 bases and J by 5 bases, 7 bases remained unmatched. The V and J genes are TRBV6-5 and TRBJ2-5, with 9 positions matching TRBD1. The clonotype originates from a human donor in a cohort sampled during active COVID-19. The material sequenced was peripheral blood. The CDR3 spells CASRITGGRETQYF. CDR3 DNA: TGTGCCAGCAGGATCACAGGGGGCAGGGAGACCCAGTACTTC.